What follows is one T cell receptor (beta chain) and its context. Its antigen is not identified. The data were obtained in a study of T cell responses to AZD1222 COVID-19 vaccine. Study-level findings and limits: Two AZD1222 administrations were followed by greater Spike-specific TCR breadth and depth.

V dropped 0 bases and J dropped 6 bases, with 9 bases sitting between them. CDR1 and CDR2 from the germline V gene are SGHRS and YFSETQ. This CDR3 comprises 14 residues. Using immunoSEQ multiplex PCR, the repertoire was profiled, and TCRdb retains in-frame clones only, with some absent. In the table there are some 120,000 clones, about 90% of which are singletons. The origin of this receptor is an adult in good health. Sequencing used peripheral blood, obtained on day 0 of AZD1222 vaccination. The chain uses TRBV5-1 and TRBJ1-4; D is possibly TRBD1 (6 bases). In nucleotides, the CDR3 is TGCGCCAGCAGCTTGGGCAGGGGATATGAAAAACTGTTTTTT. It encodes CASSLGRGYEKLFF.